This T cell receptor (beta chain) was found in a study of blood T cell repertoires in COVID-19. TCRdb's table, derived via immunoSEQ multiplex PCR, lists solely in-frame clones and lacks some. This sample has about 300,000 clones, with roughly 85% found just once. The study assigned cohorts using participant-reported clinical history. All exposed participants met a person with COVID-19 within 2 weeks before entering the study. Sequenced input: PBMCs or T cells enriched from blood (not recorded which). The sequence came from a woman aged 30 to 39 who had been exposed to COVID-19.

Written as DNA, the CDR3 is TGTGCCAGCAGCTTAGATGGGAGCCTACAATATGGCTACACCTTC. It translates to CASSLDGSLQYGYTF. This chain links TRBV11-2 with TRBJ1-2; D not resolved. Deletions cut 0 bases from V and 5 bases from J, with 13 bases between. This CDR3 is built from 15 residues. Germline lookup yields CDR1 SGHAT and CDR2 FQNNGV.